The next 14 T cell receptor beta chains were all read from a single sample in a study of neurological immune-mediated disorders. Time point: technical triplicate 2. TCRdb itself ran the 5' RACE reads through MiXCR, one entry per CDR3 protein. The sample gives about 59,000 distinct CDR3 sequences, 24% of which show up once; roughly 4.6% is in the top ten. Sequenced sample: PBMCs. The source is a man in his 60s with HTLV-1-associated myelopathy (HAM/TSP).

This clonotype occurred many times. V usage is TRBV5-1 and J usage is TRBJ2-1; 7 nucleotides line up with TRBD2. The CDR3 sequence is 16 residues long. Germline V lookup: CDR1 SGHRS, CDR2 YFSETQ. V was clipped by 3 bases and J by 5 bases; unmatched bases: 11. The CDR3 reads CASSYRGGTGHNEQFF. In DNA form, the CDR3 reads TGCGCCAGCAGCTACCGCGGGGGAACGGGACACAATGAGCAGTTCTTC.

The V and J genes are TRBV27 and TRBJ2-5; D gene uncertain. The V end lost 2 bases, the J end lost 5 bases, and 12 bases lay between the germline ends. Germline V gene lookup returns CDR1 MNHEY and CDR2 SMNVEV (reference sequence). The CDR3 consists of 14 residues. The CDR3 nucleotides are TGTGCCAGCAGTTTAATTGGGCGCTGGGAGACCCAGTACTTC. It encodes CASSLIGRWETQYF.

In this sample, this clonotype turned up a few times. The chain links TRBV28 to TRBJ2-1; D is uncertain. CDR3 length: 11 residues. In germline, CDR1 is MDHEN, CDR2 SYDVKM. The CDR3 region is CSCGALEVQFF. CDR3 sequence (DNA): TGTTCCTGTGGTGCATTAGAAGTGCAGTTCTTC. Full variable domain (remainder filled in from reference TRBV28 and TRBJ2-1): DVKVTQSSRYLVKRTGEKVFLECVQDMDHENMFWYRQDPGLGLRLIYFSYDVKMKEKGDIPEGYSVSREKKERFSLILESASTNQTSMYLCSCGALEVQFFGPGTRLTVL.

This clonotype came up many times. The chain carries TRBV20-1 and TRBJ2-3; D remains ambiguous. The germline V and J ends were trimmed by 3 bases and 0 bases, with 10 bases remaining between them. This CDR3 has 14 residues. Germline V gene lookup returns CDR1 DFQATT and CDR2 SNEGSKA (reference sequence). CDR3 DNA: TGCAGTGCTAGTCGGCAGCTTAGCACAGATACGCAGTATTTT. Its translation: CSASRQLSTDTQYF.

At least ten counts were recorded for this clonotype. The CDR3, as DNA: TGCGCCAGCAGCTTCGATCAGGGAATGGGCACAGATACGCAGTATTTT. Its translation is CASSFDQGMGTDTQYF. This rearrangement joins TRBV5-1 to TRBJ2-3; D might be TRBD1 (5 bases). Trimming took off 2 bases at V and 1 base at J, with 14 bases between the two ends. Per germline, CDR1 SGHRS and CDR2 YFSETQ. CDR3 length: 16 amino acids.

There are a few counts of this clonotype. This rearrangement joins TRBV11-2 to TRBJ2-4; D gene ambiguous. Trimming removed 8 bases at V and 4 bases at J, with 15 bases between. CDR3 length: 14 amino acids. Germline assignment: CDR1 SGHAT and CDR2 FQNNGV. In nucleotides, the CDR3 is TGTGCCAGCGGATCGGTACGGCATAAAAACATTCAGTACTTC. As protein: CASGSVRHKNIQYF.

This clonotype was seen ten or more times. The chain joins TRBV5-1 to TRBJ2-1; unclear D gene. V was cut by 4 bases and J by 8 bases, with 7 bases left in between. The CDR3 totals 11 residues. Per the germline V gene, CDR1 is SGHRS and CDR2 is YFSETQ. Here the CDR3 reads CASSRGDEQFF. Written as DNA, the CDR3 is TGCGCCAGCAGCCGTGGGGATGAGCAGTTCTTC.

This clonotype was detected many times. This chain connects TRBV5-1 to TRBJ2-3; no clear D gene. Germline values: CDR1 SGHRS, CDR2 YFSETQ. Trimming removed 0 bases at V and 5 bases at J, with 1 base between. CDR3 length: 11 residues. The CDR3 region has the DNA TGCGCCAGCAGCTTGGAAGATACGCAGTATTTT. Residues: CASSLEDTQYF.

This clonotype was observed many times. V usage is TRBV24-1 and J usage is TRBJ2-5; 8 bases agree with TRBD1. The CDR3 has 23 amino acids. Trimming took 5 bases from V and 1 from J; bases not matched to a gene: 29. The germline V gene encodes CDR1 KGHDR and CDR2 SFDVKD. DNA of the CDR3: TGTGCCACCAGTGCCCGCCCGTCGAGTGGGCAGGGGGCACGCACGGGGTTCCAAGAGACCCAGTACTTC. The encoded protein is CATSARPSSGQGARTGFQETQYF.

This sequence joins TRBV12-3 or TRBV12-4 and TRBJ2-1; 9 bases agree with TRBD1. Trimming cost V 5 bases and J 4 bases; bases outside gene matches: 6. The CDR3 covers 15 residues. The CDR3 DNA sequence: TGTGCCAGCAGTCCACCCGGGACAGGGTACAATGAGCAGTTCTTC. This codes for CASSPPGTGYNEQFF.

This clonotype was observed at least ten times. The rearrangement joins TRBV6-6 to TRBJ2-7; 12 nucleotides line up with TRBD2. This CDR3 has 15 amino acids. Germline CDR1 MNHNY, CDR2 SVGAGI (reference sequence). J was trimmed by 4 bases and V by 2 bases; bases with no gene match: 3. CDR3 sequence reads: CASSYLAGGSYEQYF. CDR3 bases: TGTGCCAGCAGTTACCTAGCGGGAGGGTCGTACGAGCAGTACTTC.

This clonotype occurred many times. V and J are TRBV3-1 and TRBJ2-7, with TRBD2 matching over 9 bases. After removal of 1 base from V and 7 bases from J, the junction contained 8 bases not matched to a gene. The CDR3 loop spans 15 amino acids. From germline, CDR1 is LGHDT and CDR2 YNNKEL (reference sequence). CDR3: CASSQAVAGGLEQYF. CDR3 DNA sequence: TGTGCCAGCAGCCAAGCGGTCGCGGGAGGGTTGGAGCAGTACTTC.

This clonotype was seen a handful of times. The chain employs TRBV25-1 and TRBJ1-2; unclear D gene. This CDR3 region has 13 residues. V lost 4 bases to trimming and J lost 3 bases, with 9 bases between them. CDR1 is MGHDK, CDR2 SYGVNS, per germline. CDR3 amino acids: CASSVREDYGYTF. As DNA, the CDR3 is TGTGCCAGCAGTGTTAGGGAGGACTATGGCTACACCTTC.

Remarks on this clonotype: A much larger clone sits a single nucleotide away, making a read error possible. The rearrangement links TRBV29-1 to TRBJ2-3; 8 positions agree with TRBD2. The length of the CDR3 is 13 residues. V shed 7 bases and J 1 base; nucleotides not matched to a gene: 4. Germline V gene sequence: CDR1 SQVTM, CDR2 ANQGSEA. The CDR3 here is CSAGGGGTDTQYF. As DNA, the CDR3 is TGCAGCGCCGGGGGGGGCGGCACAGATACGCAGTATTTT.